This T cell receptor beta chain came from a study of blood T cell repertoires in COVID-19. Study-level background: Collection of acute and convalescent COVID-19 samples took place in the United States, Italy and Spain. The cDNA or gDNA used as material had been derived from T cells, B-cell-depleted T cells, or PBMCs.

The CDR3 has 15 amino acids. The germline V gene encodes CDR1 MNHEY and CDR2 SVGAGI. The V segment lost 4 bases and the J segment 4 bases; nucleotides outside the gene matches: 9. In the study's own analysis: Amplification of reference gene primers provided the estimated nucleated cell counts. The method was immunoSEQ multiplex PCR; TCRdb's version includes in-frame clones alone and lacks a portion of them. From that table come the V and J calls and clone size; the DNA was used to work out D and trimming. The sample yields under 250,000 clones, 85% to 90% seen once. The TCR sequence derives from a woman aged 55-69 years with acute or convalescent COVID-19. Sequenced input: peripheral blood. The chain joins TRBV6-5 to TRBJ2-7; 8 nucleotides match TRBD1. The CDR3 nucleotides are TGTGCCAGCAGTTTCCCCGGGACAGGATTATACGAGCAGTACTTC. Amino acid sequence: CASSFPGTGLYEQYF.